This T cell receptor beta chain was obtained from a study of shared clonotypes between healthy human individuals. The table came from immunoSEQ multiplex PCR; TCRdb's copy has only in-frame clones and leaves some out. The table shows approximately 460,000 clones, with over 60% occurring only once. The sequence was collected from a woman between 35 and 50 years old in good health. Some clones in this sample may be carry-over from other donors' samples. Sequenced material: PBMCs.

The CDR3 DNA sequence: TGTGCCAGCACGCCAGCGGGAGGCCCCCACGAGCAGTACTTC. This translates into CASTPAGGPHEQYF. The V call is TRBV7-2, the J call TRBJ2-7, with 9 bases identical to TRBD2. This CDR3 comprises 14 residues. The trim removed 7 bases at V and 5 bases at J, leaving 9 bases unmatched. The germline CDR1 and CDR2 sequences are SGHTA and FQGNSA.